Presented here are 28 T cell receptor beta chains from one specimen sequenced in a study of blood T cell repertoires in COVID-19. Assay used: immunoSEQ multiplex PCR; TCRdb lists only in-frame clones, some missing. The sample consists of some 300,000 clones, roughly 89% of them appearing once. The specimen sequenced was PBMCs or T cells enriched from blood (not recorded which). The receptor set was obtained from a woman aged 50 to 60 who had been exposed to COVID-19.

The chain links TRBV5-1 to TRBJ1-1; D is unclear. There are 13 residues in the CDR3. Germline-derived CDR1 and CDR2 are SGHRS and YFSETQ. The ends were cut back, 4 bases at V and 1 base at J, with 8 bases in the middle. CDR3 bases: TGCGCCAGCAGCCGTGACTCGAACACTGAAGCTTTCTTT. Its translation is CASSRDSNTEAFF.

V is TRBV5-4 and J is TRBJ1-2; TRBD1 matches at 8 bases. The CDR3 is 13 residues long. The germline V gene has CDR1 SGHNT and CDR2 YYREEE (reference sequence). V dropped 4 bases and J dropped 7; count of bases not matched to a gene: 6. CDR3: CASSKDRERGYTF. The CDR3 DNA follows: TGTGCCAGCAGCAAGGACAGGGAACGTGGCTACACCTTC. Variable domain in full (rest from reference TRBV5-4 and TRBJ1-2): ETGVTQSPTHLIKTRGQQVTLRCSSQSGHNTVSWYQQALGQGPQFIFQYYREEENGRGNFPPRFSGLQFPNYSSELNVNALELDDSALYLCASSKDRERGYTFGSGTRLTVV.

The chain combines TRBV28 with TRBJ2-1, with 9 bases identical to TRBD2. The CDR3 consists of 18 residues. V gave up 8 bases and J gave up 7 bases; unmatched junction bases: 21. The V gene's germline CDR1 is MDHEN and CDR2 SYDVKM. The CDR3 nucleotides are TGTGCCAGCTCCTTTAGCGGGGGCCCCTCAGAACTCAGAAATGAGCAGTTCTTC. Protein sequence: CASSFSGGPSELRNEQFF.

This clone was seen a few times. The chain employs TRBV29-1 and TRBJ2-7; 8 nucleotides match TRBD1. There are 13 residues in the CDR3. The germline V gene encodes CDR1 SQVTM and CDR2 ANQGSEA. V trimming: 4 bases; J trimming: 2 bases; junction bases outside the gene matches: 4. The CDR3 here is CSVGQGFAYEQYF. The CDR3 nucleotides read TGCAGCGTTGGACAGGGGTTCGCCTACGAGCAGTACTTC.

The CDR3 loop reads CASSSSTGVGSPLHF. CDR3 in DNA: TGTGCCAGCAGCTCCTCGACAGGAGTTGGTTCACCCCTCCACTTT. The rearrangement uses TRBV11-2 and TRBJ1-6; tentatively, D is TRBD1 (6 bases). The V and J ends lost 4 bases and 9 bases respectively, with 16 bases between them. The CDR3 runs 15 residues. CDR1 is SGHAT and CDR2 is FQNNGV in the germline V gene.

The rearrangement joins TRBV5-1 to TRBJ1-2; D gene ambiguous. Trimming removed 0 bases from V and 5 bases from J, with 11 bases in between. Per the germline V gene, CDR1 is SGHRS and CDR2 is YFSETQ. This CDR3 region has 14 residues. The CDR3 loop is CASSLGAERYGYTF. Written as DNA, the CDR3 is TGCGCCAGCAGCTTGGGCGCCGAGAGGTATGGCTACACCTTC.

Only a few counts were recorded for this clone. The genes are TRBV27 and TRBJ1-6; the match to TRBD1 covers 8 bases. CDR1 is MNHEY and CDR2 is SMNVEV in the germline V gene (reference sequence). Germline trimming cut 7 bases from V and 9 bases from J; bases unmatched to any gene: 14. The CDR3 is made up of 16 amino acids. Here the CDR3 reads CASTMNTGQGGSPLHF. As DNA, the CDR3 is TGTGCCAGCACAATGAATACAGGACAGGGTGGTTCACCCCTCCACTTT.

The rearrangement links TRBV6-5 to TRBJ2-7; 8 bases are shared with TRBD1. After removal of 7 bases from V and 7 bases from J, the junction contained 12 bases not matched to a gene. The CDR3 contains 14 residues. Germline V CDR1 and CDR2: MNHEY, SVGAGI. CDR3 sequence (DNA): TGTGCCAGCATTACCAGACAGGGGCCGGGTGAGCAGTACTTC. Protein: CASITRQGPGEQYF.

V usage is TRBV5-1 and J usage is TRBJ1-2; 9 nucleotides align to TRBD1. With 5 bases clipped from V and 6 bases from J, the junction kept 17 bases outside the gene matches. The CDR3 consists of 17 residues. Looked up from germline, CDR1 is SGHRS and CDR2 is YFSETQ. CDR3 DNA: TGCGCCAGCAGAGCGTCGGGGGACAGGGCATACGTGAATGGCTACACCTTC. The encoded protein is CASRASGDRAYVNGYTF. The whole variable domain, remainder taken from reference TRBV5-1 and TRBJ1-2, is KAGVTQTPRYLIKTRGQQVTLSCSPISGHRSVSWYQQTPGQGLQFLFEYFSETQRNKGNFPGRFSGRQFSNSRSEMNVSTLELGDSALYLCASRASGDRAYVNGYTFGSGTRLTVV.

This chain uses TRBV13 with TRBJ1-1; D is perhaps TRBD1 (6 bases). With 0 bases removed from V and 5 bases from J, the gap between germline ends came to 10 bases. Per germline, CDR1 PRHDT and CDR2 FYEKMQ (reference sequence). CDR3 size: 14 residues. The CDR3 region is CASSLGGAGTEAFF. The CDR3 region has the DNA TGTGCCAGCAGCTTAGGGGGGGCAGGGACTGAAGCTTTCTTT. The full variable domain, rest sourced from reference TRBV13 and TRBJ1-1, is AAGVIQSPRHLIKEKRETATLKCYPIPRHDTVYWYQQGPGQDPQFLISFYEKMQSDKGSIPDRFSAQQFSDYHSELNMSSLELGDSALYFCASSLGGAGTEAFFGQGTRLTVV.

This chain connects TRBV9 to TRBJ1-3, with unresolved D. Germline V gives CDR1 SGDLS, CDR2 YYNGEE. Trimming left V 1 base short and J 2 bases short, with 7 bases between. This CDR3 has 14 residues. The CDR3 is CASSVQYTGNTIYF. CDR3 sequence (DNA): TGTGCCAGCAGCGTACAGTACACTGGAAACACCATATATTTT.

The chain has TRBV4-1 and TRBJ2-1; 7 bases align to TRBD2. The CDR3 is made up of 17 amino acids. Trimming cost V 0 bases and J 2 bases; bases outside gene matches: 7. Per germline, CDR1 MGHRA and CDR2 YSYEKL. CDR3 in DNA: TGCGCCAGCAGCCAAGATTTTGCTAGCGGAACCTACAATGAGCAGTTCTTC. Its translation: CASSQDFASGTYNEQFF.

The chain combines TRBV2 with TRBJ1-6; tentative D call: TRBD1 (5 bases). Per germline, CDR1 SNHLY and CDR2 FYNNEI. CDR3 length: 15 amino acids. V lost 4 bases and J lost 6, with 13 bases in between. The CDR3, as DNA: TGTGCCAGCAGTGCCAGACAGACCTTTAATTCACCCCTCCACTTT. Its translation: CASSARQTFNSPLHF.

The chain joins TRBV2 to TRBJ2-1; maybe TRBD2 (5 bases). The V end was cut by 5 bases, the J end by 4 bases, with 15 bases between. The germline CDR1 and CDR2 sequences are SNHLY and FYNNEI. CDR3 size: 15 residues. CDR3 protein: CASSKSSLIYNEQFF. CDR3 DNA: TGTGCCAGCAGTAAGTCTAGCCTTATATACAATGAGCAGTTCTTC.

Note on this clone: The same CDR3 also results from other DNA sequences found in this sample. V gene TRBV9 combines with J gene TRBJ1-6, with D perhaps matching TRBD1 (5 bases). Germline V gene data show CDR1 as SGDLS and CDR2 as YYNGEE. V lost 2 bases and J 7 bases, leaving 13 bases between the germline ends. The CDR3 loop spans 15 amino acids. The CDR3 coding sequence is TGTGCCAGCAGCGTCGAAGGGACTGCAAATTCACCCCTCCACTTT. Translation: CASSVEGTANSPLHF.

The chain couples TRBV7-2 to TRBJ2-7; TRBD2 is a possible D gene (6 bases). V lost 7 bases and J 9 bases, leaving 19 bases between the germline ends. The CDR3 length is 13 residues. Germline V gene data show CDR1 as SGHTA and CDR2 as FQGNSA. The CDR3 is CASTAGPGGGQYF. The CDR3 nucleotides are TGTGCCAGCACCGCGGGCCCCGGGGGTGGGCAGTACTTC.

CDR3 nucleotides: TGTGCCAGCAGCCGCACAGGACTAGCGGGGGGGGGATGGTCCTACAATGAGCAGTTCTTC. Its protein is CASSRTGLAGGGWSYNEQFF. This chain uses TRBV4-2 with TRBJ2-1, with 15 nucleotides matching TRBD2. Germline V CDR1 and CDR2: LGHNA, YNFKEQ. This CDR3 has 20 residues. Trimming at V came to 4 bases and at J to 1 base, leaving 11 bases not matched to a gene.

The J gene is TRBJ1-1, the V gene TRBV7-9, with D unclear. Per germline, CDR1 SEHNR and CDR2 FQNEAQ (reference sequence). The V gene lost 5 bases and the J gene lost 1 base, with 14 bases spanning the gap. The CDR3 contains 15 residues. The CDR3 is CASSPLARTNTEAFF. CDR3 nucleotide sequence: TGTGCCAGCAGCCCTTTGGCCCGAACGAACACTGAAGCTTTCTTT.

This clone has a single count. CDR3 bases: TGTGCCAGCACCGAGCCTGTGTCTGGGGCCAACGTCCTGACTTTC. Translated: CASTEPVSGANVLTF. The chain uses TRBV6-5 and TRBJ2-6; D is unclear. The germline V gene encodes CDR1 MNHEY and CDR2 SVGAGI. Trimming stripped 7 bases from V and 1 base from J, with 11 bases between. The CDR3 sequence is 15 residues long.

CDR3 protein: CASSHGLAGVGETQYF. Written as DNA, the CDR3 is TGCGCCAGCAGCCACGGACTAGCGGGGGTGGGAGAGACCCAGTACTTC. V and J are TRBV5-1 and TRBJ2-5; TRBD2 matches 13 bases. V trimming: 4 bases; J trimming: 4 bases; junction bases outside the gene matches: 7. Germline V gene sequence: CDR1 SGHRS, CDR2 YFSETQ. This CDR3 region has 16 residues.

The rearrangement links TRBV28 to TRBJ1-1, with D uncertain. V shed 4 bases and J shed 3 bases, with 18 bases lying between them. CDR1 and CDR2 (germline): MDHEN, SYDVKM. The CDR3 extends over 16 amino acids. This chain's CDR3 is CASSSSMGRMDTEAFF. CDR3 in DNA: TGTGCCAGCAGTTCGTCTATGGGCCGCATGGACACTGAAGCTTTCTTT.

The chain links TRBV18 to TRBJ1-4; possible D gene TRBD1, 6 bases. The germline V gene encodes CDR1 KGHSH and CDR2 LQKENI. V was shortened by 3 bases and J by 5 bases, with 16 bases between the two germline ends. The CDR3 covers 16 residues. The CDR3 is CASSPLSGVLNEKLFF. For the CDR3, the DNA is TGTGCCAGCTCACCTTTATCAGGGGTCCTAAATGAAAAACTGTTTTTT.

The chain employs TRBV14 and TRBJ2-1; D remains unclear. Germline loops: CDR1 SGHDN, CDR2 FVKESK. Trimming removed 0 bases from V and 9 bases from J, with 9 bases in between. The CDR3 totals 13 residues. CDR3 sequence (DNA): TGTGCCAGCAGCCAAGAGTTCCTCAGTGAGCAGTTCTTC. Amino acid sequence: CASSQEFLSEQFF.

In this sample, this clone turned up a few times. CDR3 protein: CASSGERQTGSPLHF. The CDR3 nucleotides read TGCGCCAGCAGCGGCGAACGGCAAACGGGATCACCCCTCCACTTT. The chain combines TRBV5-1 with TRBJ1-6; D is unclear. The CDR3 is made up of 15 amino acids. V lost 4 bases to trimming and J lost 10 bases, with 18 bases between them. Germline V CDR1 and CDR2: SGHRS, YFSETQ. The whole variable domain, filled in from reference TRBV5-1 and TRBJ1-6, reads KAGVTQTPRYLIKTRGQQVTLSCSPISGHRSVSWYQQTPGQGLQFLFEYFSETQRNKGNFPGRFSGRQFSNSRSEMNVSTLELGDSALYLCASSGERQTGSPLHFGNGTRLTVT.

The V call is TRBV30, the J call TRBJ2-1, with 7 positions matching TRBD1. The CDR3 is 14 residues long. Germline CDR1 GTSNPN, CDR2 SVGIG (reference sequence). The CDR3 loop is CATNGQAMNLEQFF. CDR3 DNA sequence: TGTGCGACAAACGGACAGGCGATGAATTTGGAGCAGTTCTTC.

This chain links TRBV5-4 with TRBJ2-5, with 10 nucleotides matching TRBD2. Germline assignment: CDR1 SGHNT and CDR2 YYREEE (reference sequence). This CDR3 is 15 amino acids long. The ends lost 0 bases at V and 5 bases at J; junction bases unmatched: 4. CDR3: CASSLVAGGAETQYF. For the CDR3, the DNA is TGTGCCAGCAGCTTGGTAGCGGGGGGCGCGGAGACCCAGTACTTC.

The V and J genes are TRBV28 and TRBJ1-3; D is unclear. The CDR3 length is 14 residues. Germline values: CDR1 MDHEN, CDR2 SYDVKM. V lost 2 bases to trimming and J lost 0 bases, with 5 bases between them. The DNA for the CDR3 is TGTGCCAGCAGTTTAACAGCCTCTGGAAACACCATATATTTT. Residues: CASSLTASGNTIYF.

The chain is built from TRBV19 and TRBJ2-2; D is ambiguous. Germline assignment: CDR1 LNHDA and CDR2 SQIVND (reference sequence). V lost 6 bases, J lost 7 bases, and 21 bases lay in between. The CDR3 is made up of 16 amino acids. CDR3 residues: CASREASFREDGELFF. The CDR3 nucleotides are TGTGCCAGTAGGGAAGCAAGTTTTCGCGAGGACGGGGAGCTGTTTTTT.